These 24 T cell receptor beta chains were sequenced from one sample in a study of blood T cell repertoires in COVID-19. Here immunoSEQ multiplex PCR was the method, and the copy in TCRdb shows in-frame clones only, minus some. The sample consists of 75,000 to 100,000 clones, 65% to 85% of them appearing once. Specimen: peripheral blood. The receptor set was obtained from a man between 60 and 75 years old with acute or convalescent COVID-19.

J is TRBJ1-6 and V is TRBV19, with 9 positions matching TRBD1. This CDR3 is 16 amino acids long. V lost 5 bases, J lost 5 bases, and 7 bases stayed unmatched. Looked up from germline, CDR1 is LNHDA and CDR2 is SQIVND (reference sequence). CDR3 amino acids: CASSRPGTGNNSPLHF. CDR3 in DNA: TGTGCCAGTAGTCGACCTGGGACAGGGAATAATTCACCCCTCCACTTT.

V gene TRBV3-1 (or the pseudogene TRBV3-2) combines with J gene TRBJ1-5; TRBD1 matches 10 bases. The CDR3 spans 14 residues. CDR1 and CDR2 from the germline V gene are LGHDT and YNNKEL (reference sequence). Trimming removed 4 bases from V and 5 bases from J; junction bases left unmatched: 2. The CDR3, as DNA: TGTGCCAGCAGCCGCGGACAGGGGGATCAGCCCCAGCATTTT. This codes for CASSRGQGDQPQHF.

The CDR3 bases are TGTGCCAGCAGCCTACTAGGAGGTGAGCAGTTCTTC. Its protein product is CASSLLGGEQFF. This sequence joins TRBV28 and TRBJ2-1, with D maybe TRBD2 (5 bases). Deletions cut 6 bases from V and 9 bases from J, with 12 bases between. From germline, CDR1 is MDHEN and CDR2 SYDVKM. The CDR3 consists of 12 residues.

This clone was picked up one time. The chain combines TRBV28 with TRBJ2-5, with 10 bases that match TRBD1. Germline lookup yields CDR1 MDHEN and CDR2 SYDVKM. With V trimmed by 8 bases and J by 2 bases, 11 bases remained unmatched. CDR3 length: 16 residues. The CDR3 DNA is TGTGCCAGCCGCCTCATCGGGACAGGGGTACAAGAGACCCAGTACTTC. Protein sequence: CASRLIGTGVQETQYF.

This chain connects TRBV5-1 to TRBJ2-3; TRBD2 matches at 10 bases. The germline V gene has CDR1 SGHRS and CDR2 YFSETQ. J gave up 2 bases and V 3 bases, and 6 bases lay outside the gene matches. The CDR3 totals 16 residues. CDR3 loop: CASSSQLAGNTDTQYF. CDR3 bases: TGCGCCAGCAGCTCTCAACTAGCGGGGAACACAGATACGCAGTATTTT.

The rearrangement links TRBV25-1 to TRBJ2-5, with TRBD1 matching over 7 bases. In germline, CDR1 is MGHDK, CDR2 SYGVNS. The CDR3 totals 18 residues. Germline trimming cut 1 base from V and 0 bases from J; bases unmatched to any gene: 11. CDR3 protein: CASSEWPRQGPHQETQYF. CDR3 in DNA: TGTGCCAGCAGTGAATGGCCACGACAGGGCCCACACCAAGAGACCCAGTACTTC.

The V and J genes are TRBV11-2 and TRBJ1-2, with D tentatively TRBD1 (6 bases). This CDR3 is built from 17 residues. Trimming cost V 0 bases and J 3 bases, with 17 bases left between them. Germline V lookup: CDR1 SGHAT, CDR2 FQNNGV. DNA of the CDR3: TGTGCCAGCAGCTTAGATATAGCCCAGGGGAGGGACTATGGCTACACCTTC. It encodes CASSLDIAQGRDYGYTF.

This clone has only one observation. The chain carries TRBV2 and TRBJ1-5; no clear D gene. The V gene's germline CDR1 is SNHLY and CDR2 FYNNEI. Trimming shortened V by 2 bases and J by 7 bases, and 12 bases separated the two germline ends. The CDR3 is made up of 14 amino acids. The DNA for the CDR3 is TGTGCCAGCAGTGAATTGACTAGAGCCCAGCCCCAGCATTTT. As protein: CASSELTRAQPQHF.

This chain joins TRBV6-2 or TRBV6-3 and TRBJ1-1; a possible D gene is TRBD1 (5 bases). V lost 3 bases to trimming and J lost 4 bases, with 12 bases between them. Germline V gene data show CDR1 as MNHEY and CDR2 as SVGEGT. The CDR3 length is 14 residues. The CDR3 DNA is TGTGCCAGCAGTTATGGACGGGGGAGCACTGAAGCTTTCTTT. Translating gives CASSYGRGSTEAFF.

J is TRBJ2-4 and V is TRBV5-1; 7 bases map to TRBD1. Trimming removed 4 bases from V and 2 bases from J; junction bases left unmatched: 12. This CDR3 region has 17 residues. The germline V gene encodes CDR1 SGHRS and CDR2 YFSETQ. The CDR3 coding sequence is TGCGCCAGCAGCCTTGACAGGGTCGGATTGACCAAAAACATTCAGTACTTC. Protein product: CASSLDRVGLTKNIQYF.

CDR3 in amino acids: CASSRPGGPSTDTQYF. As DNA, the CDR3 is TGTGCCAGCAGTCGGCCCGGGGGGCCATCAACAGATACGCAGTATTTT. The rearrangement links TRBV28 to TRBJ2-3, with D maybe TRBD2 (7 bases). The length of the CDR3 is 16 residues. Germline CDR1 and CDR2: MDHEN and SYDVKM. The V end lost 5 bases, the J end lost 3 bases, and 18 bases lay between the germline ends.

The chain combines TRBV5-4 with TRBJ1-2; TRBD1 matches 9 bases. The CDR3 loop spans 15 amino acids. The germline CDR1 and CDR2 sequences are SGHNT and YYREEE (reference sequence). Losses at the gene ends were 3 bases for V and 7 bases for J; bases not matched to a gene: 10. CDR3 DNA sequence: TGTGCCAGCAGCTCCCCTCCACAGGGGGCGGGTGGCTACACCTTC. Translation gives CASSSPPQGAGGYTF.

The sample holds a few counts of this clone. CDR3 bases: TGTGCCAGCAGTTTATCTGGGGCCGGGGCCAACGTCCTGACTTTC. Protein sequence: CASSLSGAGANVLTF. The rearrangement uses TRBV28 and TRBJ2-6, with D perhaps TRBD1 (5 bases). The CDR3 contains 15 residues. The germline V gene encodes CDR1 MDHEN and CDR2 SYDVKM. Trimming took off 1 base at V and 4 bases at J, with 8 bases between the two ends.

The gene calls are TRBV28 and TRBJ2-3, with D perhaps matching TRBD1 (6 bases). The CDR3 has 15 amino acids. From germline, CDR1 is MDHEN and CDR2 SYDVKM. The V gene lost 5 bases and the J gene lost 1 base, with 13 bases spanning the gap. CDR3: CASSQTGRGTDTQYF. CDR3 nucleotides: TGTGCCAGCAGTCAAACAGGGCGAGGCACAGATACGCAGTATTTT.

This clone was observed a few times. The chain links TRBV9 to TRBJ2-7; TRBD2 matches at 7 bases. From germline, CDR1 is SGDLS and CDR2 YYNGEE. CDR3 length: 14 amino acids. V shed 0 bases, J shed 3 bases, and the junction held 3 bases outside the gene matches. The CDR3 is CASSVGEGYYEQYF. For the CDR3, the DNA is TGTGCCAGCAGCGTAGGGGAGGGTTACTACGAGCAGTACTTC.

The CDR3 DNA follows: TGTGCCAGCAGCGGACAGGGTGGGGTCCTAGCCAAAAACATTCAGTACTTC. Protein product: CASSGQGGVLAKNIQYF. The chain links TRBV2 to TRBJ2-4; TRBD1 matches at 8 bases. Germline CDR1 is SNHLY and CDR2 is FYNNEI. The J segment lost 0 bases and the V segment lost 6 bases, leaving 10 bases of the junction unmatched. There are 17 residues in the CDR3.

Concerning this clone: Other DNA variants within this sample encode the same CDR3. The V call is TRBV11-3, the J call TRBJ2-5; D possibly corresponds to TRBD2 (6 bases). Trimming stripped 1 base from V and 2 bases from J, with 11 bases between. CDR1 and CDR2 (germline): SGHNT, YENEEA. The CDR3 length is 15 residues. The CDR3 region is CASSLGQGLQETQYF. The CDR3 coding sequence is TGTGCCAGCAGCTTAGGGCAGGGACTTCAAGAGACCCAGTACTTC. Combining the CDR3 with reference TRBV11-3 and TRBJ2-5 gives the whole variable domain EAGVVQSPRYKIIEKKQPVAFWCNPISGHNTLYWYLQNLGQGPELLIRYENEEAVDDSQLPKDRFSAERLKGVDSTLKIQPAELGDSAVYLCASSLGQGLQETQYFGPGTRLLVL.

This clone was recorded only once. Written as DNA, the CDR3 is TGTGCCAGCAGCCCCGGGACTAGCGGAGCCACAGATACGCAGTATTTT. Protein sequence: CASSPGTSGATDTQYF. The V gene is TRBV7-3, the J gene TRBJ2-3; the match to TRBD2 covers 11 bases. Trimming at V came to 5 bases and at J to 2 bases, leaving 6 bases not matched to a gene. The germline CDR1 and CDR2 sequences are SGHTA and FQGTGA. The CDR3 length is 16 residues.

V gene TRBV30 combines with J gene TRBJ2-1; tentatively, D is TRBD2 (6 bases). Germline loops: CDR1 GTSNPN, CDR2 SVGIG (reference sequence). The V end was cut by 4 bases, the J end by 8 bases, with 18 bases between. The CDR3 consists of 14 residues. This CDR3 reads CAWKRLVRVDEQFF. For the CDR3, the DNA is TGTGCCTGGAAAAGACTAGTTAGGGTGGATGAGCAGTTCTTC.

The rearrangement joins TRBV9 to TRBJ1-3; weak D call: TRBD1 (5 bases). The V and J ends lost 0 bases and 11 bases respectively, with 12 bases between them. The V gene's germline CDR1 is SGDLS and CDR2 YYNGEE. The CDR3 is made up of 13 amino acids. Written as DNA, the CDR3 is TGTGCCAGCAGCGTAGGTCTAGGGGATGCCATATATTTT. This encodes CASSVGLGDAIYF.

In this sample, this clone turned up a few times. The CDR3 region has the DNA TGCGCCAGCAGCTTGATAGGCGGGAGCCAGCCCCAGCATTTT. Protein product: CASSLIGGSQPQHF. The chain is built from TRBV5-1 and TRBJ1-5, with D hard to call. Trimming stripped 1 base from V and 7 bases from J, with 12 bases between. Germline V gene sequence: CDR1 SGHRS, CDR2 YFSETQ. This CDR3 comprises 14 residues. The full variable domain, with the rest looked up from reference TRBV5-1 and TRBJ1-5, is KAGVTQTPRYLIKTRGQQVTLSCSPISGHRSVSWYQQTPGQGLQFLFEYFSETQRNKGNFPGRFSGRQFSNSRSEMNVSTLELGDSALYLCASSLIGGSQPQHFGDGTRLSIL.

This chain links TRBV18 with TRBJ1-2, with a tentative D call TRBD1 (5 bases). Trimming left V 0 bases short and J 14 bases short, with 13 bases between. CDR3 length: 12 amino acids. CDR1 is KGHSH and CDR2 is LQKENI in the germline V gene. The CDR3 sequence is CASSPPGGAGTF. The CDR3 DNA is TGTGCCAGCTCACCACCTGGCGGGGCAGGGACCTTC.

To note about this clone: The same CDR3 arises from other DNA sequences in this sample as well. This chain connects TRBV11-3 to TRBJ2-7; 11 bases line up with TRBD1. Trimming removed 4 bases from V and 4 bases from J; junction bases left unmatched: 6. The germline V gene encodes CDR1 SGHNT and CDR2 YENEEA. CDR3 length: 15 amino acids. CDR3 amino acids: CASSSTGTGGYEQYF. CDR3 DNA sequence: TGTGCCAGCAGCTCAACAGGGACAGGGGGTTACGAGCAGTACTTC.

CDR3 residues: CASSRKAVYSNQPQHF. CDR3 DNA: TGTGCCAGCAGCCGTAAAGCGGTTTATAGCAATCAGCCCCAGCATTTT. J is TRBJ1-5 and V is TRBV5-6; D is uncertain. V was cut by 4 bases and J by 0 bases, with 14 bases left in between. In germline, CDR1 is SGHDT, CDR2 YYEEEE. CDR3 size: 16 residues.